This is a list of T cell receptor beta chains from one sample in a study of shared clonotypes between healthy human individuals. TCRdb's copy holds only in-frame clones and misses some; the assay was immunoSEQ multiplex PCR. The table lists 450,000 to 500,000 clones, roughly 80% of them singletons. The sequenced sample consisted of PBMCs. The source is a woman aged 40 to 50 in good health. Some clones in this sample may be carry-over from other donors' samples. The CDR3 runs from the conserved cysteine through the conserved F or W. A D gene is named only where the DNA matches it firmly. Some rows have no size entry. The others give once, few or many, or a class for an expanded clone.

V gene	J gene	D gene	clone size	CDR3 DNA	CDR3 protein
TRBV28	TRBJ1-5	.	.	TGTGCCAGCAACCCCCAGGGGCTTAATCAGCCCCAGCATTTT	CASNPQGLNQPQHF
TRBV6-6	TRBJ2-7	.	.	TGTGCCAGCAGGTCCGACCGCTGGGAGCAGTACTTC	CASRSDRWEQYF
TRBV7-2	TRBJ2-7	.	.	TGTGCCAGCAGCTTAGTCCTCCATAGCGGTTTATCCTACGAGCAGTACTTC	CASSLVLHSGLSYEQYF
TRBV5-4	TRBJ2-5	TRBD1	.	TGTGCCAGCAGCTTGGCTGGGACAGAAGAGACCCAGTACTTC	CASSLAGTEETQYF
TRBV5-1	TRBJ2-3	.	.	TGCGCCAGCAGCTTGACCGAGGCAGATACGCAGTATTTT	CASSLTEADTQYF
TRBV7-9	TRBJ2-3	.	.	TGTGCCAGCAGCTTCCTTAGCACAGATACGCAGTATTTT	CASSFLSTDTQYF
TRBV5-1	TRBJ1-2	.	.	TGCGCCAGCAGCTTGGGGCCTGGTAACTATGGCTACACCTTC	CASSLGPGNYGYTF
TRBV29-1	TRBJ2-7	.	.	TGCAGCGTTGAGGCCGGGGGGCGCGAGCAGTACTTC	CSVEAGGREQYF
TRBV20-1	TRBJ2-3	.	once	TGCAGTGCTGGACTGGCAGATACGCAGTATTTT	CSAGLADTQYF
TRBV10-3	TRBJ2-7	TRBD1	.	TGTGCCATCAAGGGGACAGGGGGCGACGAGCAGTACTTC	CAIKGTGGDEQYF
TRBV7-2	TRBJ2-5	.	.	TGTGCCAGCAGCTCAGATGGGGAATGGAGGACCCAGTACTTC	CASSSDGEWRTQYF
TRBV18	TRBJ1-3	.	.	TGTGCCAGCTCACTCGGGGCGGCGAGCTCTGGAAACACCATATATTTT	CASSLGAASSGNTIYF
TRBV5-1	TRBJ1-3	.	few	TGCGCCAGCAGCTTGGATGCTGGAAACACCATATATTTT	CASSLDAGNTIYF
TRBV11-2	TRBJ2-7	.	.	TGTGCCAGCAGCTTAATCGCCGGTGGTGATGAGCAGTACTTC	CASSLIAGGDEQYF
TRBV19	TRBJ2-7	TRBD2	.	TGTGCCAGTAGTCCCGGACTAGATCGGGGCAAGTACTTC	CASSPGLDRGKYF
TRBV18	TRBJ2-5	.	.	TGTGCCAGCTCACCGATCCTACAAGCGGTCGCTGAAGAGACCCAGTACTTC	CASSPILQAVAEETQYF
TRBV2	TRBJ2-1	.	.	TGTGCCAGCAGTGTCGATCAGGGGTCCTACAATGAGCAGTTCTTC	CASSVDQGSYNEQFF
TRBV25-1	TRBJ1-6	TRBD1	.	TGTGCCAGCAGTGACCCGGACAGGGCCCGGTCACCCCTCCACTTT	CASSDPDRARSPLHF
TRBV7-6	TRBJ2-7	.	.	TGTGCCAGCAGCTTAGCTACCCCAGGGGTTTCCTACGAGCAGTACTTC	CASSLATPGVSYEQYF
TRBV28	TRBJ2-1	TRBD2	.	TGTGCCAGCAGTGCAGTGGGACTAGCGGGAGGCCGTGCCTACAATGAGCAGTTCTTC	CASSAVGLAGGRAYNEQFF
TRBV6-1	TRBJ2-7	TRBD2	.	TGTGCCAGCAGTGGACTAGCGACCCCGCCGCAGTACTTC	CASSGLATPPQYF
TRBV5-1	TRBJ2-1	TRBD2	.	TGCGCCAGCAGCTTAGAGCGGGAGCATAATGAGCAGTTCTTC	CASSLEREHNEQFF
TRBV20-1	TRBJ2-3	.	.	TGCAGTGCTAGCCGGGACACCATGGTCCCTTTT	CSASRDTMVPF
TRBV7-2	TRBJ1-5	.	many	TGTGCCAGCAGCTTAGTCTCAGGGAGCAATCAGCCCCAGCATTTT	CASSLVSGSNQPQHF
TRBV4-1	TRBJ2-5	.	.	TGCGCCAGCAGCCAAGATGAGGGAGCACAACGGGAGACCCAGTACTTC	CASSQDEGAQRETQYF
TRBV5-1	TRBJ2-7	TRBD1	.	TGCGCCAGCAGCTTGAGGGACAGGGCTGGTTACGAGCAGTACTTC	CASSLRDRAGYEQYF
TRBV6-1	TRBJ2-7	.	.	TGTGCCAGCACCCAAGGAGGCTACGAGCAGTACTTC	CASTQGGYEQYF
TRBV9	TRBJ1-1	.	.	TGTGCCAGCAGCGTAGGACAGTGGAACACTGAAGCTTTCTTT	CASSVGQWNTEAFF
TRBV28	TRBJ1-2	.	.	TGTGCCAGCAGTTTATATGGCTATGGCTACACCTTC	CASSLYGYGYTF
TRBV2	TRBJ2-5	.	.	TGTGCCAGCAGTGAGTCCGTGCAAGAGACCCAGTACTTC	CASSESVQETQYF
TRBV11-2	TRBJ2-5	.	few	TGTGCCAGCAGCCCCTCCCCGGGGCAGCAAGAGACCCAGTACTTC	CASSPSPGQQETQYF
TRBV28	TRBJ2-7	TRBD2	.	TGTGCCAGCAGTTTAATTAGCGGGAGGGCTCGGTACGAGCAGTACTTC	CASSLISGRARYEQYF
TRBV11-1	TRBJ2-1	.	.	TGTGCCAGCGTGGGCAGCAATGCCATCAATGAGCAGTTCTTC	CASVGSNAINEQFF
TRBV13	TRBJ2-1	.	many	TGTGCCAGCAAGGTGGGGTCCTACAATGAGCAGTTCTTC	CASKVGSYNEQFF
TRBV7-7	TRBJ2-3	TRBD1	.	TGTGCTAGCAGCTTAGGATCGGGACAGGGGGCAAATACGCAGTATTTT	CASSLGSGQGANTQYF
TRBV18	TRBJ1-1	TRBD1	once	TGTGCCAGCTCACCACCGAGGGGGCTGAACACTGAAGCTTTCTTT	CASSPPRGLNTEAFF
TRBV18	TRBJ2-7	TRBD1	once	TGTGCCAGCTCACCAAGGGGGACAGGGCTAGGCGAGCAGTACTTC	CASSPRGTGLGEQYF
TRBV5-1	TRBJ2-1	TRBD1	.	TGCGCCAGCAGGGACGAGTCCCGGACAGGGGGCGTCAATGAGCAGTTCTTC	CASRDESRTGGVNEQFF
TRBV7-8	TRBJ2-7	.	.	TGTGCCAGCACCGAATCGGGGCGGAGCTACGAGCAGTACTTC	CASTESGRSYEQYF
TRBV5-6	TRBJ1-2	TRBD1	.	TGTGCCAGCAGCGTCCCGGGACAGGGGAAAAGAGGCTACACCTTC	CASSVPGQGKRGYTF
TRBV10-3	TRBJ1-3	.	many	TGTGCCATCAGTGAGTCCGCGGACTCTGGAAACACCATATATTTT	CAISESADSGNTIYF
TRBV10-2	TRBJ2-1	TRBD1	.	TGCGCCAGCAATGGACAGGGGTGGAATGAGCAGTTCTTC	CASNGQGWNEQFF